This T cell receptor (beta chain) was recovered during a study of metastatic and nonmetastatic thyroid tumors. The wider study: Peripheral blood and tumor or nodule samples from malignant and benign thyroid patients were compared.

TCRdb reassembled clones from the PCR reads with MiXCR. The sample lists tens of thousands of clones, around 15% occurring once. Thyroid surgery was preceded by no treatment in any patient. The table lists this clone with a few counts. A read error is possible here, since a much larger clone lies one base away. Between the trimmed V and J ends, which lost 4 bases and 4 bases, there was a span of 14 bases. CDR3 length equals 15 residues. In germline, CDR1 is SEHNR, CDR2 FQNEAQ (reference sequence). The chain combines TRBV7-9 with TRBJ1-5, with unresolved D. The receptor comes from a male donor with papillary thyroid cancer or a benign thyroid nodule (not recorded which). Some clones in this sample may be carry-over from other donors' samples. Sequences were obtained from blood. CDR3 loop: CASSSVQTENQPQHF. As DNA, the CDR3 is TGTGCCAGCAGCTCAGTACAGACCGAGAATCAGCCCCAGCATTTT.